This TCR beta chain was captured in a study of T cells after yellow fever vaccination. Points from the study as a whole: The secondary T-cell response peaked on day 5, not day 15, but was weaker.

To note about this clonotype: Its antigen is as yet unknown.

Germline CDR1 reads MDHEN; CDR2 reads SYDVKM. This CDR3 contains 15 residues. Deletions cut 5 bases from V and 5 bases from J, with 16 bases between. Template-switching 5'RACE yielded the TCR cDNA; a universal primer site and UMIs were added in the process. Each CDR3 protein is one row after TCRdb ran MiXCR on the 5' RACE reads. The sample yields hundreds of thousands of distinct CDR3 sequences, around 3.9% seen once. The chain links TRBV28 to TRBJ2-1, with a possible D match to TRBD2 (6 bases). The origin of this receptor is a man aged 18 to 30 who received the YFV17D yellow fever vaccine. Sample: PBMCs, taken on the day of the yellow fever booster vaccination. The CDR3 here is CASSRPGRGNNEQFF. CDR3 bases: TGTGCCAGCAGTCGCCCGGGACGGGGGAACAATGAGCAGTTCTTC.